This T cell receptor (beta chain) is from a study of blood T cell repertoires in COVID-19. Whole-study context: Sources were T cells, B-cell-depleted T cells, or PBMCs; the material itself was cDNA or gDNA.

Clones were sequenced by immunoSEQ multiplex PCR, and TCRdb holds only the in-frame ones, with some missing. Of about 150,000 clones in the sample, approximately 91% were seen once. This CDR3 region has 13 residues. V was pared by 7 bases and J by 4 bases, with 2 bases of the junction left unmatched. Germline V CDR1 and CDR2: MNHEY, SVGAGI. The TCR sequence derives from a man younger than 35 with COVID-19, enrolled during active disease. The J gene is TRBJ1-5, the V gene TRBV6-5, with 9 bases aligning to TRBD1. The sequenced sample was peripheral blood. The CDR3, as DNA: TGTGCCAGCAAAGGACAGGGGAATCAGCCCCAGCATTTT. The encoded protein is CASKGQGNQPQHF.